This entry concerns a single T cell receptor (beta chain). This entry comes from a study of T cells in Graves' hyperthyroidism and ophthalmopathy. Amplification of TCR beta CDR3 regions was performed using RNA transcripts as template. The study used the HTBI primer set for a first-round RT-PCR of the TCR CDR3. TCRdb re-called the multiplex PCR reads through MiXCR, storing one row per CDR3 protein. The sample includes 350,000 to 400,000 distinct CDR3 sequences, under 15% of them seen just once. This CDR3 is built from 14 residues. Germline loops: CDR1 MNHEY, CDR2 SVGEGT. Deletions cut 10 bases from V and 4 bases from J, with 17 bases between. Hyperthyroidism of Graves' type that showed no ophthalmopathy progression within 18 months was stable.

This clonotype was sampled from a woman aged 30 to 39 with Graves' hyperthyroidism. Sample: blood. The chain has TRBV6-2 or TRBV6-3 and TRBJ2-1, with a tentative D call TRBD2 (5 bases). CDR3 protein: CANSQDTRYNEQFF. The CDR3 region has the DNA TGTGCCAACAGCCAAGACACTAGATACAATGAGCAGTTCTTC.